The 3 T cell receptor beta chains listed next were all sequenced from one sample in a study of spatial heterogeneity in lung cancer. TCRdb recomputed calls from the 5' RACE reads with MiXCR, one row per CDR3 protein. This table has about 82,000 distinct CDR3 sequences, around 12% appearing once. Specified time point: sample taken at primary tumor resection. Tumor, nontumor lung or frozen PBMC supplied whole RNA, sequenced without sorting. Material: PBMCs, obtained at surgery. These receptors were taken from a male donor with early-stage non-small cell lung cancer.

This clonotype was seen ten or more times. This chain joins TRBV7-3 and TRBJ2-7; 8 bases are a match to TRBD2. The CDR3 runs 15 residues. Unmatched junction bases numbered 9, after V lost 4 bases and J lost 4 bases. Per the germline V gene, CDR1 is SGHTA and CDR2 is FQGTGA. The CDR3 DNA reads as TGTGCCAGCAGCTCCCGGGGGGGGATCGGATACGAGCAGTACTTC. Translating it yields CASSSRGGIGYEQYF.

This clonotype has ten or more counts. This chain connects TRBV19 to TRBJ1-4; TRBD1 aligns across 10 bases. The CDR3 contains 14 residues. Germline trimming cut 8 bases from V and 6 bases from J; bases unmatched to any gene: 6. CDR1 LNHDA and CDR2 SQIVND come from the germline V gene (reference sequence). Here the CDR3 DNA reads TGTGCCAGTTCCGGGACAGGGGAGGATGAAAAACTGTTTTTT. Translating gives CASSGTGEDEKLFF.

This clonotype was observed at least ten times. The chain has TRBV7-9 and TRBJ1-3, with 7 nucleotides matching TRBD1. Germline CDR1 is SEHNR and CDR2 is FQNEAQ (reference sequence). CDR3 length: 15 residues. V lost 0 bases and J lost 4; bases outside the gene matches: 3. CDR3 region: CASSLAGGRGNTIYF. CDR3 sequence (DNA): TGTGCCAGCAGCTTAGCAGGGGGCAGAGGAAACACCATATATTTT.